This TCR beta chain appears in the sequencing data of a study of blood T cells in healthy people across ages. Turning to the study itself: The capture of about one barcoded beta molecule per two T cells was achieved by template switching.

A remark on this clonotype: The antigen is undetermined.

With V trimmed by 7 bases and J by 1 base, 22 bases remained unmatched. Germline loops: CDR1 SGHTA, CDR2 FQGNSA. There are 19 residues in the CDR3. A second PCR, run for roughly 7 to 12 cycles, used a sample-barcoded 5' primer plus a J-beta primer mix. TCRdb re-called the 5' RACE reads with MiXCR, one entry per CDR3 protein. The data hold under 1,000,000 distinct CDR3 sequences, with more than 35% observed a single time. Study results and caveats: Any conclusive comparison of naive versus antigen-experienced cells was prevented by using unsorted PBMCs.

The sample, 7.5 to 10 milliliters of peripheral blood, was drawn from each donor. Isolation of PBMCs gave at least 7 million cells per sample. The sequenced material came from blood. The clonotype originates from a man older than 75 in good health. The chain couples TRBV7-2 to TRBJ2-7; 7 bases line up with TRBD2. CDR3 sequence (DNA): TGTGCCAGCATCTCACGGCGACCTGGTGTGGGGGGGGGATCCTACGAGCAGTACTTC. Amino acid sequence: CASISRRPGVGGGSYEQYF. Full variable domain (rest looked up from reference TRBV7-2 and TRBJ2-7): GAGVSQSPSNKVTEKGKDVELRCDPISGHTALYWYRQSLGQGLEFLIYFQGNSAPDKSGLPSDRFSAERTGGSVSTLTIQRTQQEDSAVYLCASISRRPGVGGGSYEQYFGPGTRLTVT.